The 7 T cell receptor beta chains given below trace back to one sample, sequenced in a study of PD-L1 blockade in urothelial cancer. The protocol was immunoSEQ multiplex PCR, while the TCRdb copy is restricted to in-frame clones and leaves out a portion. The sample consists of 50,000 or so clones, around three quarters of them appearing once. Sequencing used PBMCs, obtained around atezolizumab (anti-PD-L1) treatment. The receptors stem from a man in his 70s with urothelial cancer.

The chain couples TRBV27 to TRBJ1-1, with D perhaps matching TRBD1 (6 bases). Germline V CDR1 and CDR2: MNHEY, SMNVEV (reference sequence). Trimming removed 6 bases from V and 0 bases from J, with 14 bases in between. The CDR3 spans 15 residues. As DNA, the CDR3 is TGTGCCAGCAGCCGCGGGGGGCCCATGAACACTGAAGCTTTCTTT. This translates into CASSRGGPMNTEAFF.

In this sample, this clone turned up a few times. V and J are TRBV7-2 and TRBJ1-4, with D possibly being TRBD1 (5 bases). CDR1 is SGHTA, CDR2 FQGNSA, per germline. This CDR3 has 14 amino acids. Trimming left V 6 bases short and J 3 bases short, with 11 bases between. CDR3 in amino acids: CASSLQASNEKLFF. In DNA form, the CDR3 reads TGTGCCAGCAGTCTACAGGCCTCTAATGAAAAACTGTTTTTT.

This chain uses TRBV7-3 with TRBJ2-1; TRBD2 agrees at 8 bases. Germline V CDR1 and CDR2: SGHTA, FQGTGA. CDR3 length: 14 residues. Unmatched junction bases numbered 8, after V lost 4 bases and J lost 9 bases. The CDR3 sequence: CASSSGGDYPEQFF. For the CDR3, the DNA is TGTGCCAGCAGCTCGGGGGGGGACTATCCTGAGCAGTTCTTC.

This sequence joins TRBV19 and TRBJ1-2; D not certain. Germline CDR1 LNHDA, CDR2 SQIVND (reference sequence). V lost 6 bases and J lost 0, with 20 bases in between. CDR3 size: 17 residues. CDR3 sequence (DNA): TGTGCCAGTAGAGACCCGGGTGGGATACTAGCTAACTATGGCTACACCTTC. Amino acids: CASRDPGGILANYGYTF.

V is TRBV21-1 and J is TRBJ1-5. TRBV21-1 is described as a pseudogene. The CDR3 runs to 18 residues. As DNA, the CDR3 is TGTGCCAGCAGCAAAGACCCCGGAGGGGGGGTTTGCAATCAGCCCCAGCATTTT. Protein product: CASSKDPGGGVCNQPQHF.

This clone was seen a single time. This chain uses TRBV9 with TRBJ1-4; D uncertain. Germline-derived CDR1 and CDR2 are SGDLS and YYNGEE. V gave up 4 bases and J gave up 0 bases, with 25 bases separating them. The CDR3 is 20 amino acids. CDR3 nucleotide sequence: TGTGCCAGCAGCCCTACCCCGAGGCAATCGTATGTTGCAACTAATGAAAAACTGTTTTTT. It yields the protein CASSPTPRQSYVATNEKLFF. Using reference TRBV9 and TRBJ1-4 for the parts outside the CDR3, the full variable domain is DSGVTQTPKHLITATGQRVTLRCSPRSGDLSVYWYQQSLDQGLQFLIQYYNGEERAKGNILERFSAQQFPDLHSELNLSSLELGDSALYFCASSPTPRQSYVATNEKLFFGSGTQLSVL.

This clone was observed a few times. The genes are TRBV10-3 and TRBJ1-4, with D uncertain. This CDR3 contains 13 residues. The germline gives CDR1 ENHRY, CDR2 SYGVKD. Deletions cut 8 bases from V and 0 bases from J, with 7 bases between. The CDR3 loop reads CAIRGATNEKLFF. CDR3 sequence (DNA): TGTGCCATCCGGGGAGCAACTAATGAAAAACTGTTTTTT.